The 5 T cell receptor beta chains presented below share a single source sample, sequenced in a study of identical twins. A single record per CDR3 protein comes from TCRdb applying MiXCR to the 5' RACE reads. Found here are some 210,000 distinct CDR3 sequences, about 15% of them singletons; the top ten hold 40%. In addition, the sample was reused for a study of T cells expressing NK-cell markers.

The sequenced sample was CD8+ T cells sorted from blood. The receptor set was obtained from a woman aged 18-29 years in good health.

This clonotype was found a few times. The chain couples TRBV10-3 to TRBJ1-5; no reliable D call. The CDR3 is made up of 12 amino acids. Germline V gene data show CDR1 as ENHRY and CDR2 as SYGVKD. V was shortened by 10 bases and J by 0 bases, with 7 bases between the two germline ends. The CDR3 here is CASRDSNQPQHF. The DNA for the CDR3 is TGTGCCAGCCGGGATAGCAATCAGCCCCAGCATTTT.

This clonotype appeared many times. The CDR3 sequence: CASSLNRDETQYF. CDR3 DNA sequence: TGTGCCAGCAGCCTTAACAGGGATGAGACCCAGTACTTC. The chain carries TRBV7-2 and TRBJ2-5, with D maybe TRBD1 (6 bases). V lost 5 bases to trimming and J lost 5 bases, with 12 bases between them. Germline CDR1 reads SGHTA; CDR2 reads FQGNSA. The CDR3 covers 13 residues.

This clonotype was observed a handful of times. The V and J genes are TRBV7-9 and TRBJ1-1, with TRBD1 as a possible D gene (5 bases). CDR1 and CDR2 (germline): SEHNR, FQNEAQ (reference sequence). Trimming shortened V by 5 bases and J by 7 bases, and 11 bases separated the two germline ends. The CDR3 loop spans 12 amino acids. The DNA for the CDR3 is TGTGCCAGCAGCGGGACGGGAGATGAAGCTTTCTTT. Translating gives CASSGTGDEAFF.

This clonotype was detected only a few times. The rearrangement uses TRBV12-3 or TRBV12-4 and TRBJ2-3; 10 positions agree with TRBD2. The CDR3 consists of 15 residues. J lost 1 base, V lost 7 bases, and 5 bases had no gene match. CDR3 sequence reads: CASILSGRGTDTQYF. DNA for the CDR3: TGTGCCAGCATCCTAAGCGGGAGGGGCACAGATACGCAGTATTTT.

There are a few counts of this clonotype. The V and J genes are TRBV12-3 or TRBV12-4 and TRBJ2-1; D perhaps matches TRBD2 (5 bases). V was pared by 9 bases and J by 6 bases, with 18 bases between. The CDR3 spans 14 residues. In DNA form, the CDR3 reads TGTGCCAGTCGGGCTCTAGGTCGGGGCAATGAGCAGTTCTTC. It specifies CASRALGRGNEQFF.